This TCR beta chain was identified during a study of blood T cell repertoires in COVID-19. The overall study: The study counted Cohort 3 donors as recovered given two negative PCRs, clearance, or symptom resolution. Nucleic acid was either cDNA or gDNA, and it came from T cells, B-cell-depleted T cells, or PBMCs. The United States, Italy and Spain were the sources of the acute and convalescent COVID-19 samples.

The CDR3 contains 16 residues. Germline CDR1 is SGHRS and CDR2 is YFSETQ. V shed 0 bases, J shed 2 bases, and the junction held 6 bases outside the gene matches. Living in 20 to 30 US areas, the participants were between roughly 18 and 90 years of age. Method: immunoSEQ multiplex PCR; TCRdb's copy keeps in-frame clones and lacks some. The data hold some 160,000 clones, with around three quarters observed a single time. The J gene is TRBJ2-3, the V gene TRBV5-1, with 7 bases identical to TRBD2. Sequenced input: PBMCs or T cells enriched from blood (not recorded which). This TCR was recovered from a woman in her seventies in a cohort exposed to, infected with or recovered from COVID-19 (not recorded which). CDR3: CASSLGAGADTDTQYF. In nucleotides, the CDR3 is TGCGCCAGCAGCTTGGGGGCGGGAGCTGACACAGATACGCAGTATTTT.